This TCR beta chain was sequenced in a study of blood T cells in healthy people across ages (dated by TCRdb to between 2014 and 2016). About the full investigation: In model experiments, roughly one uniquely barcoded TCR beta cDNA molecule per two T cells was captured by template switching. To track age-related changes in TCR beta repertoire diversity, the study relied on deep sequencing normalized with unique cDNA molecular identifiers. The donors were divided into four age groups: young (average approximately 17 years), middle-aged (about 40), aged (about 60) and long-lived (82). To avoid experimental bias, donors of different ages were distributed randomly across sequencing lanes. Two additional independent replicas of 1 million unique cDNA reads from the same blood draw were analyzed for two donors (one aged 18 to 29 and one aged 80 or older). Paper-wide results and their limitations: Estimates of total diversity from one million sequenced T cells were regarded as lower bounds and underestimates. A strong correlation was found between observed TCR beta diversity and the percentage of naive T cells measured by flow cytometry. Compared with the aged group, the long-lived group had more naive CD4+ T cells, fewer expanded clones and increased TCR diversity, suggesting age selection. Since profiling was done on bulk unsorted PBMCs, naive and antigen-experienced compartments could not be conclusively compared. As age increased, observed TCR beta diversity per million T cells dropped in a roughly linear way, and a significant reduction was already evident by age roughly 40. Because the CMV infection status of the donors was unknown, age-related changes in expanded clonotypes may potentially have been confounded.

This clonotype was seen a handful of times. It lacks a known antigen. Base qualities were left out, and no much larger clone turns up one base away. Donors were 40 or so systemically healthy Caucasian individuals from Russia aged roughly 6 to 95 years. Each donor gave 9.5 to 10 milliliters of peripheral blood, drawn into EDTA-treated Vacutainer tubes. Ficoll-Paque density-gradient centrifugation was used to isolate PBMCs, with at least 6.5 million per sample. Total RNA, at least 6 micrograms per sample, was extracted from PBMCs with Trizol reagent. Naive CD45RAhigh/CD27high T cell percentages were measured by flow cytometry on a PBMC aliquot from every donor. Library preparation was by 5' RACE. A second PCR of roughly 6 to 11 cycles was run with a J-beta primer mix and a sample-barcoded 5' primer. Each TCR beta cDNA molecule received a unique molecular identifier from a template-switch 5' adaptor carrying 12 random nucleotides. Each sample yielded at least 3 million CDR3-containing paired-end reads. All of the RNA was converted into first-strand cDNA using the Mint cDNA synthesis kit, with a TRBC-specific oligonucleotide serving as the primer. Following uracil-DNA glycosylase treatment, all cDNA underwent a first 18-cycle PCR with the universal primers M1SS and BC2_uni_R. Per the original workflow: Normalization of each sample was performed by random selection of 1 million high-quality reads, each carrying a distinct molecular identifier. Reads sharing molecular identifiers were discarded rather than binned into consensus sequences. MiTCR, with a Q25 quality threshold and the strictest error-elimination algorithm, was used for CDR3 identification, clonotype clustering and error correction. A nonparametric unseen species model with Euler transformation was used to estimate a lower bound on total TCR beta diversity. The public reads were reprocessed in TCRdb via fastp at Q25 and MiXCR, keeping in-frame beta chains. Rows matching on CDR3 protein sequence are summarized as one entry with the most common DNA and genes. The V and J calls, along with clone size, are taken from TCRdb and not from the paper's own processing. Present in this sample are some 1,800,000 distinct CDR3 sequences, 35% to 50% of which were seen just once. The biggest ten clones account for under 30% of the sample.

The germline V gene provides CDR1 SQVTM and CDR2 ANQGSEA. At the junction V is shortened by 5 bases and J by 8 bases, with 13 bases in between. From its cysteine to its phenylalanine, the CDR3 spans 13 amino acids. Of the read, only the CDR3 DNA is kept; its 39 bases are in frame from base 1. Recombination linked TRBV29-1 to TRBJ1-6; possibly the D gene is TRBD1, per 5 matching bases. Sequencing was carried out using blood. The clonotype comes from a human donor in good health. The CDR3 region reads CSVLRDGYSPLHF. The nucleotide sequence is TGCAGCGTTCTACGGGACGGGTATTCACCCCTCCACTTT.